One and the same sample provided the 20 T cell receptor beta chains below, sequenced in a study of OX40 agonist ivuxolimab in advanced cancers. Here immunoSEQ multiplex PCR was the method, and the copy in TCRdb shows in-frame clones only, minus some. The sample consists of roughly 60,000 clones, 80% to 95% of them appearing once. This specimen was CD4+ or CD8+ T cells sorted from blood, taken in a trial of the OX40 agonist ivuxolimab. The receptors were gathered from an adult with an advanced solid tumor such as melanoma, head and neck, liver or kidney cancer.

V and J are TRBV5-5 and TRBJ1-3, with a tentative D call TRBD1 (5 bases). Trimming took 4 bases from V and 0 from J, leaving 11 bases between them. Germline CDR1 SGHKS, CDR2 YYEKEE (reference sequence). This CDR3 region has 15 residues. CDR3: CASSQKGLSGNTIYF. The CDR3 DNA follows: TGTGCCAGCAGCCAGAAGGGGCTCTCTGGAAACACCATATATTTT.

DNA for the CDR3: TGTGCCAGCAGTGTGACAGGGGGCCCGAGCAATCAGCCCCAGCATTTT. Translating it yields CASSVTGGPSNQPQHF. V is TRBV6-6 and J is TRBJ1-5; TRBD1 aligns across 10 bases. Germline values: CDR1 MNHNY, CDR2 SVGAGI (reference sequence). The ends lost 5 bases at V and 1 base at J; junction bases unmatched: 5. The CDR3 is 16 amino acids.

Concerning this clone: One end of the junction varies from germline; a read error may be responsible. The chain combines TRBV5-8 with TRBJ2-2; TRBD2 matches 7 bases. This CDR3 comprises 16 residues. In germline, CDR1 is SGHTS, CDR2 YDEGEE. The CDR3 DNA is TGCGCCAGCAGCTTTGGCGCTAGCGGTGACACCGGGGAGCTGTTTTTT. Its translation is CASSFGASGDTGELFF.

The J gene is TRBJ1-5, the V gene TRBV2; TRBD1 matches at 9 bases. Germline V gene data show CDR1 as SNHLY and CDR2 as FYNNEI. The V gene end was trimmed by 5 bases and the J gene end by 6 bases; junction bases not matched to a gene: 11. The CDR3 contains 16 residues. CDR3 in amino acids: CASSKEQGARAQPQHF. CDR3 sequence (DNA): TGTGCCAGCAGTAAAGAACAGGGGGCACGGGCTCAGCCCCAGCATTTT.

The rearrangement uses TRBV28 and TRBJ2-6; no firm D call. The ends were cut back, 6 bases at V and 0 bases at J, with 12 bases in the middle. The length of the CDR3 is 16 residues. Looked up from germline, CDR1 is MDHEN and CDR2 is SYDVKM. The CDR3 DNA follows: TGTGCCAGCAGACGTGCTATCAACTCTGGGGCCAACGTCCTGACTTTC. Translating gives CASRRAINSGANVLTF.

This chain joins TRBV10-2 and TRBJ2-2; D unresolved. The CDR3 extends over 13 amino acids. With 2 bases removed from V and 7 bases from J, the gap between germline ends came to 8 bases. In germline, CDR1 is WSHSY, CDR2 SAAADI. The CDR3, as DNA: TGCGCCAGCAGTGAGGGTTATCGCGGGGAGCTGTTTTTT. Amino acids: CASSEGYRGELFF.

This clone was counted only a few times. This sequence joins TRBV6-6 and TRBJ1-5, with TRBD1 as a possible D gene (5 bases). The germline V gene has CDR1 MNHNY and CDR2 SVGAGI (reference sequence). V was trimmed by 5 bases and J by 7 bases, leaving 21 bases between them. This CDR3 comprises 16 residues. The CDR3 DNA is TGTGCCAGCAGTCCCAGCCCGGGGCCCTCTCTCCAGCCCCAGCATTTT. Translation: CASSPSPGPSLQPQHF.

The rearrangement links TRBV11-2 to TRBJ2-7, with TRBD2 matching over 8 bases. J lost 3 bases, V lost 1 base, and 5 bases had no gene match. The CDR3 totals 15 residues. Germline CDR1 is SGHAT and CDR2 is FQNNGV. CDR3 sequence reads: CASSLGSGTYYEQYF. DNA of the CDR3: TGTGCCAGCAGCTTAGGTAGCGGGACATACTACGAGCAGTACTTC.

The chain joins TRBV7-9 to TRBJ2-2, with 7 positions matching TRBD1. The germline V gene has CDR1 SEHNR and CDR2 FQNEAQ (reference sequence). The CDR3 consists of 15 residues. With 3 bases clipped from V and 3 bases from J, the junction kept 4 bases outside the gene matches. CDR3 nucleotides: TGTGCCAGCAGCTTGACAGGGTTGGACACCGGGGAGCTGTTTTTT. Protein product: CASSLTGLDTGELFF.

This sequence joins TRBV6-5 and TRBJ2-1, with D possibly matching TRBD1 (5 bases). The V gene's germline CDR1 is MNHEY and CDR2 SVGAGI. The CDR3 spans 14 residues. V dropped 9 bases and J dropped 8 bases, with 20 bases sitting between them. Here the CDR3 DNA reads TGTGCCAGTAGCAGGGCTGGATTATGGGATGAGCAGTTCTTC. It encodes CASSRAGLWDEQFF.

The CDR3 region has the DNA TGTGCCAGCAGCAGCGGGACAAGCCAAGAGACCCAGTACTTC. Its protein product is CASSSGTSQETQYF. V is TRBV5-4 and J is TRBJ2-5; D may be TRBD2 (7 bases). CDR3 length: 14 residues. The germline V gene encodes CDR1 SGHNT and CDR2 YYREEE (reference sequence). Trimming shortened V by 4 bases and J by 1 base, and 11 bases separated the two germline ends.

This sequence joins TRBV2 and TRBJ2-5, with 7 bases identical to TRBD1. The CDR3 is 13 residues long. Germline V CDR1 and CDR2: SNHLY, FYNNEI. Trimming at V came to 6 bases and at J to 5 bases, leaving 6 bases not matched to a gene. CDR3 nucleotides: TGTGCCAGCAGGATAACAGGGGAGGAGACCCAGTACTTC. Amino acids: CASRITGEETQYF.

The chain combines TRBV5-4 with TRBJ2-2; D might be TRBD2 (5 bases). Trimming stripped 2 bases from V and 4 bases from J, with 12 bases between. This CDR3 comprises 15 residues. The germline CDR1 and CDR2 sequences are SGHNT and YYREEE (reference sequence). In DNA, the CDR3 is TGTGCCAGCAGCTTCAGCCGGGAAGGCACCGGGGAGCTGTTTTTT. Translating gives CASSFSREGTGELFF.

The CDR3 nucleotides read TGTGCCAGCGGTAAGGGGTGGGGCCCCCTTGACGAGCAGTACTTC. Translation: CASGKGWGPLDEQYF. The chain links TRBV7-8 to TRBJ2-7; the D gene is possibly TRBD1 (5 bases). This CDR3 region has 15 residues. Germline values: CDR1 SGHVS, CDR2 FQNEAQ. The ends were cut back, 8 bases at V and 5 bases at J, with 22 bases in the middle.

This clone has only one observation. This chain uses TRBV4-3 with TRBJ2-2, with TRBD2 matching over 8 bases. Germline CDR1 and CDR2: LGHNA and YSLEER. The CDR3 covers 16 residues. V shed 3 bases and J 3 bases; nucleotides not matched to a gene: 6. In nucleotides, the CDR3 is TGCGCCAGCAGCCACGACGGGAGGGCGGACACCGGGGAGCTGTTTTTT. Translating it yields CASSHDGRADTGELFF.

DNA of the CDR3: TGTGCCAGTAGCCTAGCGGGATTATTCAATGAGCAGTTCTTC. The encoded protein is CASSLAGLFNEQFF. The chain combines TRBV19 with TRBJ2-1; 9 bases map to TRBD2. The CDR3 extends over 14 amino acids. CDR1 is LNHDA and CDR2 is SQIVND in the germline V gene (reference sequence). V was pared by 6 bases and J by 6 bases, with 6 bases of the junction left unmatched.

The CDR3 reads CASSADRSSYNEQFF. The DNA for the CDR3 is TGTGCCAGCAGCGCGGACAGGAGCTCCTACAATGAGCAGTTCTTC. The genes are TRBV7-8 and TRBJ2-1; 7 bases line up with TRBD1. The V and J ends lost 5 bases and 0 bases, in that order; junction bases with no gene match: 4. Germline values: CDR1 SGHVS, CDR2 FQNEAQ. This CDR3 contains 15 residues.

The V call is TRBV10-3, the J call TRBJ2-3; the D gene is possibly TRBD1 (5 bases). Trimming took off 6 bases at V and 3 bases at J, with 7 bases between the two ends. The germline CDR1 and CDR2 sequences are ENHRY and SYGVKD. The CDR3 has 12 residues. This CDR3 is CAIRQETDTQYF. CDR3 in DNA: TGTGCCATCAGACAGGAGACAGATACGCAGTATTTT.

The V gene is TRBV6-5, the J gene TRBJ1-1; maybe TRBD1 (6 bases). Trimming left V 6 bases short and J 3 bases short, with 14 bases between. The CDR3 contains 14 residues. Germline lookup yields CDR1 MNHEY and CDR2 SVGAGI. CDR3 DNA: TGTGCCAGCAGCCCATATAACAGGGACACTGAAGCTTTCTTT. Its protein is CASSPYNRDTEAFF.

The CDR3 region is CASALDRGSEKLFF. CDR3 coding DNA: TGTGCCAGTGCACTGGACAGGGGGAGTGAAAAACTGTTTTTT. This chain joins TRBV19 and TRBJ1-4; 10 bases are a match to TRBD1. Unmatched junction bases numbered 7, after V lost 8 bases and J lost 7 bases. The CDR3 is 14 residues long. Germline V gene data show CDR1 as LNHDA and CDR2 as SQIVND (reference sequence).